The source of this T cell receptor beta chain is a study of OX40 agonist ivuxolimab in advanced cancers. Overall study: Ivuxolimab was administered intravenously to patients at 0.01 to 10 mg/kg every 2 weeks. Study observations and caveats: Among T cells, CD8+ cells averaged more expanded clones than CD4+ cells.

Clones were sequenced by immunoSEQ multiplex PCR, and TCRdb holds only the in-frame ones, with some missing. Seen here are approximately 35,000 clones, approximately 90% observed once, and the top ten hold 35% to 45%. The germline gives CDR1 LNHNV, CDR2 YYDKDF (reference sequence). The CDR3 covers 13 residues. The V and J ends lost 10 bases and 3 bases respectively, with 13 bases between them. The sample holds one count of this clone. The antigen remains unidentified. The sequences come from CD4+ or CD8+ T cells sorted from blood, collected in a trial of the OX40 agonist ivuxolimab. The clonotype comes from an adult with an advanced solid tumor such as melanoma, head and neck, liver or kidney cancer. The rearrangement links TRBV15 to TRBJ2-1, with D perhaps TRBD2 (6 bases). The CDR3 loop reads CAIARGFYNEQFF. As DNA, the CDR3 is TGTGCCATCGCCCGGGGGTTCTACAATGAGCAGTTCTTC.